This TCR beta chain was captured by sequencing in a study of brain T cells in children with intractable seizures. Study-level points and caveats: HCMV serostatus was not known, and viral specificity came from CDR3 similarity only.

From germline, CDR1 is SGHNT and CDR2 YYREEE (reference sequence). The CDR3 covers 16 residues. J was trimmed by 0 bases and V by 6 bases; bases with no gene match: 8. The sequenced cases were selected for having the highest brain T cell transcript signatures. Pre-surgery treatment included at least one anti-epileptic drug. Profiling relied on immunoSEQ multiplex PCR, and the TCRdb table lists in-frame clones only, not all of them. The data hold 110,000 or so clones, with roughly 94% observed a single time. Note on this clone: Its matching antigen is unknown.

The sequenced sample was peripheral blood, obtained at surgery. This clonotype originated in a boy less than two years old with hemimegalencephaly and intractable seizures. The rearrangement joins TRBV5-4 to TRBJ2-3, with 9 bases lining up with TRBD1. CDR3 DNA: TGTGCCAGCAAAGAAGCCGGGACAGGGAGCACAGATACGCAGTATTTT. Translated: CASKEAGTGSTDTQYF.